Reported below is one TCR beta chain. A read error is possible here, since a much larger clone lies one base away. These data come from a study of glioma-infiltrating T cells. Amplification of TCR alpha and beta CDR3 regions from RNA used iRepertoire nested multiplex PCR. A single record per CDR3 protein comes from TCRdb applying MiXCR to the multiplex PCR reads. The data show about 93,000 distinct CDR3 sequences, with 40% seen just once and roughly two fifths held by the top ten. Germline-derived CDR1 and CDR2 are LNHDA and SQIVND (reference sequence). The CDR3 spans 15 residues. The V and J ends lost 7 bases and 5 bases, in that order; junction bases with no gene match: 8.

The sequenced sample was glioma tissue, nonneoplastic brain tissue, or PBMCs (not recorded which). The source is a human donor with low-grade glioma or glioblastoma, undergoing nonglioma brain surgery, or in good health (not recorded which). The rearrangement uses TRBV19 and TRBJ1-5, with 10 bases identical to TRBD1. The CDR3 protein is CASNRRGQGYQPQHF. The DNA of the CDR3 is TGTGCCAGTAACCGTAGGGGACAGGGGTATCAGCCCCAGCATTTT.